The rows below give T cell receptor beta chains drawn from one sample of a study of T cell responses to AZD1222 COVID-19 vaccine. Sequenced by immunoSEQ multiplex PCR; TCRdb stores in-frame clones only, minus some. This table has about 170,000 clones, approximately 95% appearing once. The sample in question was peripheral blood, obtained on day 0 of AZD1222 vaccination. The receptors were sampled from an adult in good health. CDR3s include the opening cysteine and the closing phenylalanine or tryptophan. Each record gives: V gene, J gene, D gene, clone size, CDR3 protein, CDR3 DNA. A D gene is named only where the DNA matches it firmly. Some rows have no size entry. The others give once, few or many, or a class for an expanded clone.

TRBV10-3	TRBJ2-3	TRBD2	NA	CAIRAGTSGTDTQYF	TGTGCCATCAGAGCCGGGACTAGCGGAACAGATACGCAGTATTTT
TRBV27	TRBJ1-4	NA	NA	CASSLRGGREKLFF	TGTGCCAGCAGTTTACGGGGGGGCCGTGAAAAACTGTTTTTT
TRBV6-5	TRBJ1-4	NA	NA	CASSQGTPAFGKLFF	TGTGCCAGCAGCCAGGGGACACCGGCGTTTGGTAAACTGTTTTTT
TRBV24-1	TRBJ2-1	NA	NA	CATSDSSRSSYNEQFF	TGTGCCACCAGTGATTCTAGCCGGAGCTCCTACAATGAGCAGTTCTTC
TRBV5-4	TRBJ2-1	NA	NA	CASSLHRPAPWGSYNEQFF	TGTGCCAGCAGCTTGCATCGACCGGCCCCTTGGGGCTCCTACAATGAGCAGTTCTTC
TRBV6-5	TRBJ2-7	TRBD1	NA	CASSRDRAYEQYF	TGTGCCAGCAGTAGGGACAGGGCCTACGAGCAGTACTTC
TRBV10-1	TRBJ1-1	NA	once	CASSEQGSTEAFF	TGCGCCAGCAGTGAACAGGGTTCCACTGAAGCTTTCTTT
TRBV7-9	TRBJ1-2	NA	few	CASSLGGSAPYGYTF	TGTGCCAGCAGCTTAGGGGGATCGGCGCCTTATGGCTACACCTTC
TRBV5-1	TRBJ1-2	NA	NA	CASSSGTGNYGYTF	TGCGCCAGCAGCTCTGGTACAGGGAACTATGGCTACACCTTC
TRBV6-6	TRBJ1-1	NA	NA	CASSRGWGESTEAFF	TGTGCCAGCAGTAGAGGATGGGGGGAAAGCACTGAAGCTTTCTTT
TRBV19	TRBJ1-5	NA	few	CASSLVTGDHQPQHF	TGTGCCAGTAGTCTGGTGACAGGCGACCATCAGCCCCAGCATTTT
TRBV2	TRBJ1-2	NA	NA	CASSEETVGGYTF	TGTGCCAGCAGTGAAGAGACAGTAGGCGGCTACACCTTC
TRBV30	TRBJ1-4	TRBD1	NA	CASAGTVIEKLFF	TGTGCCTCCGCCGGGACAGTGATTGAAAAACTGTTTTTT
TRBV6-5	TRBJ1-2	TRBD1	NA	CASSNRDRGGYTF	TGTGCCAGCAGTAACCGGGACAGAGGTGGCTACACCTTC